The 4 T cell receptor beta chains presented below share a single source sample, sequenced in a study of blood T cell repertoires in COVID-19. The repertoire was sequenced with immunoSEQ multiplex PCR; TCRdb's copy has only in-frame clones and lacks some. The sample contains approximately 290,000 clones, about 80% of which appear only once. The sample consisted of peripheral blood. These receptors originate from a person aged 70 to 79 with COVID-19, enrolled during active disease.

This clone was recorded a few times. V and J are TRBV4-1 and TRBJ2-1, with 14 positions matching TRBD2. V trimming: 2 bases; J trimming: 9 bases; junction bases outside the gene matches: 6. The CDR3 contains 16 residues. The germline gives CDR1 MGHRA, CDR2 YSYEKL. The chain's CDR3 is CASSQPTSGGASEQFF. The CDR3, as DNA: TGCGCCAGCAGCCAACCGACTAGCGGGGGGGCGAGTGAGCAGTTCTTC.

V gene TRBV5-1 combines with J gene TRBJ2-7, with D tentatively TRBD1 (5 bases). Germline V gene data show CDR1 as SGHRS and CDR2 as YFSETQ. V was shortened by 0 bases and J by 0 bases, with 13 bases between the two germline ends. This CDR3 has 16 amino acids. CDR3 region: CASSLDRQSPSYEQYF. CDR3 in DNA: TGCGCCAGCAGCTTGGACCGACAGTCCCCCTCCTACGAGCAGTACTTC.

CDR3 DNA sequence: TGCGCCAGCAGCCAAAAACAGGGGAATAATTCACCCCTCCACTTT. Protein sequence: CASSQKQGNNSPLHF. The chain is built from TRBV4-3 and TRBJ1-6, with 7 bases that match TRBD1. Germline V CDR1 and CDR2: LGHNA, YSLEER. V lost 2 bases to trimming and J lost 5 bases; unmatched junction nucleotides: 3. The CDR3 is 15 residues long.

Concerning this clone: This sample includes further DNA sequences coding for the same CDR3. The chain joins TRBV11-2 to TRBJ2-2, with a tentative D call TRBD1 (5 bases). Trimming stripped 1 base from V and 6 bases from J, with 6 bases between. The CDR3 runs to 13 residues. Germline-derived CDR1 and CDR2 are SGHAT and FQNNGV. The CDR3 DNA sequence: TGTGCCAGCAGCTTAGGCAGGGCCGGGGAGCTGTTTTTT. This sequence encodes CASSLGRAGELFF.